The T cell receptor (beta chain) under discussion was sequenced for a study of CD8 T cells in Susac syndrome. Blood CD8+ and CD4+ T cells underwent high-throughput TCR beta sequencing. The multiple sclerosis control cohort comprised treatment-naive individuals presenting with stable or active relapsing-remitting disease. CDR1 is LNHDA and CDR2 is SQIVND in the germline V gene (reference sequence). V gave up 1 base and J gave up 5 bases; unmatched junction bases: 9. The CDR3 spans 16 residues. RNA, at about 0.45 to 1 ug, was reverse transcribed with random hexamers. An immunoSEQ multiplex PCR generated amplified TCR beta CDR3 products spanning 54 Vbeta and 13 Jbeta. Using its own MiXCR run on the immunoSEQ multiplex PCR reads, TCRdb lists one record per CDR3 protein. The sample yields roughly 400,000 distinct CDR3 sequences, around 85% seen once.

The specimen was CD8+ T cells from PBMCs. The clonotype originates from a human donor with multiple sclerosis. The chain recombines TRBV19 with TRBJ2-7, with 9 bases identical to TRBD1. The CDR3 bases are TGTGCCAGTAGTATAGGGCACAACAGGGGGCGTAACGAGCAGTACTTC. This encodes CASSIGHNRGRNEQYF.